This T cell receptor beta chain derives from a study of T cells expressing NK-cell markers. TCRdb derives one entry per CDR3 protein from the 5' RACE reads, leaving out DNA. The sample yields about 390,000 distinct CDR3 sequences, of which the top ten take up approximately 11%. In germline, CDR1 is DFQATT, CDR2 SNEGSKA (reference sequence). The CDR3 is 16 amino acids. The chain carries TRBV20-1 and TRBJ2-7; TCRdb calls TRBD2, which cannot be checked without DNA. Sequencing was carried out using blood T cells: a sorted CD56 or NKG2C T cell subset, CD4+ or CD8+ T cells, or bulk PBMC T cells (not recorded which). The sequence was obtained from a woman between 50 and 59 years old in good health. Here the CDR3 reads CSARDPGLAGAYEQYF.